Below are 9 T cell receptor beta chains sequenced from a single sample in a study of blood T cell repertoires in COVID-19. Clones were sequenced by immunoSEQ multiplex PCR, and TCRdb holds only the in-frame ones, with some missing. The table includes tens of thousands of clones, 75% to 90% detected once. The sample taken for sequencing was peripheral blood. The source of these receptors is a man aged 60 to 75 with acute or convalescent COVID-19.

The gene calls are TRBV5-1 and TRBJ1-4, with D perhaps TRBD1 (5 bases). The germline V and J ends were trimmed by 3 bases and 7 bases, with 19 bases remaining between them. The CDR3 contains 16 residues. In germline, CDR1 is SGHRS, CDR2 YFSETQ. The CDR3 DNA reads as TGCGCCAGCAGCTCGCCATTGGGGGGAGTGGGTGAAAAACTGTTTTTT. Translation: CASSSPLGGVGEKLFF. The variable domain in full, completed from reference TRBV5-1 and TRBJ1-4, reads KAGVTQTPRYLIKTRGQQVTLSCSPISGHRSVSWYQQTPGQGLQFLFEYFSETQRNKGNFPGRFSGRQFSNSRSEMNVSTLELGDSALYLCASSSPLGGVGEKLFFGSGTQLSVL.

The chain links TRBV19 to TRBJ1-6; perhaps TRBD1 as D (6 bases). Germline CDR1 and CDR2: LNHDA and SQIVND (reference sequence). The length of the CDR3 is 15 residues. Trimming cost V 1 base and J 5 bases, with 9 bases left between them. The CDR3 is CASSIGGRNNSPLHF. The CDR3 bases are TGTGCCAGTAGTATAGGGGGGCGGAATAATTCACCCCTCCACTTT.

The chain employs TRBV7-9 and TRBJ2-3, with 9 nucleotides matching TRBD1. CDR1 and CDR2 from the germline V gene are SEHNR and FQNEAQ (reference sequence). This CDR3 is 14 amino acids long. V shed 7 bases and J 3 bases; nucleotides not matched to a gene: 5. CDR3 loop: CASTSGTGTDTQYF. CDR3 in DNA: TGTGCCAGCACCTCCGGGACAGGGACAGATACGCAGTATTTT.

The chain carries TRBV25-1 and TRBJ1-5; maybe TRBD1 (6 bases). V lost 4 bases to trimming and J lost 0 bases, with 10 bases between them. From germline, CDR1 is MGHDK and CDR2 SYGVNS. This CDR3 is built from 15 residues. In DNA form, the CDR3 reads TGTGCCAGCAGTGCGACAGGAGTTAGCAATCAGCCCCAGCATTTT. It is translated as CASSATGVSNQPQHF.

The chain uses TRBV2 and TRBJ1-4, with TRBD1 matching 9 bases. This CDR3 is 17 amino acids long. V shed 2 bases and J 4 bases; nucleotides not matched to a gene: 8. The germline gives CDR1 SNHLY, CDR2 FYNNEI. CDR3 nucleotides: TGTGCCAGCAGTGAAATGAGGGGACAGGGCCTTAATGAAAAACTGTTTTTT. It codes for CASSEMRGQGLNEKLFF.

CDR3 loop: CASRSTSGLGYTF. CDR3 coding DNA: TGTGCCAGCAGGTCGACGTCAGGGCTGGGCTACACCTTC. This chain uses TRBV27 with TRBJ1-2, with TRBD1 as a possible D gene (5 bases). V gave up 6 bases and J gave up 8 bases, with 16 bases separating them. From germline, CDR1 is MNHEY and CDR2 SMNVEV (reference sequence). The CDR3 extends over 13 amino acids.

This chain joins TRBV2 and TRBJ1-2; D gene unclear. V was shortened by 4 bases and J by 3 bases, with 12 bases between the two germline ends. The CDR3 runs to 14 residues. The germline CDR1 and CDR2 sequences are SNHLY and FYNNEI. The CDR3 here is CASSVGVWDYGYTF. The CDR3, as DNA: TGTGCCAGCAGTGTCGGGGTGTGGGACTATGGCTACACCTTC.

The CDR3 DNA reads as TGTGCCATCAGAGGGTCAGGGCCTTCGTCCTACGAGCAGTACTTC. Its protein is CAIRGSGPSSYEQYF. V is TRBV10-3 and J is TRBJ2-7; D is perhaps TRBD1 (5 bases). V was trimmed by 6 bases and J by 1 base, leaving 16 bases between them. Per germline, CDR1 ENHRY and CDR2 SYGVKD. CDR3 length: 15 amino acids.

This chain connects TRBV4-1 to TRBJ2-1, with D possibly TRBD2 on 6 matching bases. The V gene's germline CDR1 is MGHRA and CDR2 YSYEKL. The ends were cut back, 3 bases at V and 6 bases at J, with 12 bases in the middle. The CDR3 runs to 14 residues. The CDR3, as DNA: TGCGCCAGCAGCCAGGGGACTGGACTCAATGAGCAGTTCTTC. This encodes CASSQGTGLNEQFF.